The table lists the clone carrying this T cell receptor (beta chain) with many counts. Its antigen is unidentified. The data stem from a study of human T cells and chemical hapten exposure. Trimming shortened V by 5 bases and J by 7 bases, and 10 bases separated the two germline ends. The CDR3 runs 12 residues. Germline lookup yields CDR1 KGHDR and CDR2 SFDVKD. One entry per CDR3 protein, called by TCRdb with MiXCR from the RACE reads. The profile shows 75,000 to 100,000 distinct CDR3 sequences, about 8.8% of them singletons. Time point specified: healthy volunteer bleed at 2 weeks. Extraction of total RNA was performed on unfractionated whole blood. Findings of the study overall: TCRs above 1 in 1000 frequency did not change with DPC sensitization.

The sequence came from a female donor in good health. Some clones in this sample may be carry-over from other donors' samples. The chain has TRBV24-1 and TRBJ1-1, with D unresolved. The sequencing input was whole blood. CDR3 DNA sequence: TGTGCCACCAGTGCAACTGGAAGTGAAGCTTTCTTT. Protein product: CATSATGSEAFF.